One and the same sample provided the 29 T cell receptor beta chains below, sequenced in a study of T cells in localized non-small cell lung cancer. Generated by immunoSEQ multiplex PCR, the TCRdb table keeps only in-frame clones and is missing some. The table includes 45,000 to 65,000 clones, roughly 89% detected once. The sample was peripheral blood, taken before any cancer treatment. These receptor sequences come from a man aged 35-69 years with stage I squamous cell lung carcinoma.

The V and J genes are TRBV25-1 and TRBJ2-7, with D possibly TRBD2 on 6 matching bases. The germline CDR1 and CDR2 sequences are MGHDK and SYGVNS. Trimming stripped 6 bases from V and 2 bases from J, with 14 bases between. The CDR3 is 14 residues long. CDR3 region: CASRLGGLPYEQYF. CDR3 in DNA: TGTGCCAGCAGGTTGGGGGGACTCCCCTACGAGCAGTACTTC.

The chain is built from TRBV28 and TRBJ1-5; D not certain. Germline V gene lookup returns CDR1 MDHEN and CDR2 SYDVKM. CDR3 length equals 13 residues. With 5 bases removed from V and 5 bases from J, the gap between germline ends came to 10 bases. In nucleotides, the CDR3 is TGTGCCAGCAGTCTGGACGGGGATCAGCCCCAGCATTTT. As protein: CASSLDGDQPQHF. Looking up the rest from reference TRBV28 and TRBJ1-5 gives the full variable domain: DVKVTQSSRYLVKRTGEKVFLECVQDMDHENMFWYRQDPGLGLRLIYFSYDVKMKEKGDIPEGYSVSREKKERFSLILESASTNQTSMYLCASSLDGDQPQHFGDGTRLSIL.

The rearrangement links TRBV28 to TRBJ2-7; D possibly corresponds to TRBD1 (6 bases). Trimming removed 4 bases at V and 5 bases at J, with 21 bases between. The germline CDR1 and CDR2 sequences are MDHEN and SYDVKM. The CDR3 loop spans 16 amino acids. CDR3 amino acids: CASSSPFQGRGHEQYF. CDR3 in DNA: TGTGCCAGCAGTTCACCCTTTCAGGGGAGAGGGCACGAGCAGTACTTC.

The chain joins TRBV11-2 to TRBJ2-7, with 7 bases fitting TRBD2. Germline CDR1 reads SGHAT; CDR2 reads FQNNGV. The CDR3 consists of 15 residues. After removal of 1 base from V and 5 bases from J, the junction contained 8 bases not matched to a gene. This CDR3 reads CASSLGGLESDEQYF. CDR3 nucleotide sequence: TGTGCCAGCAGCTTAGGCGGACTAGAATCCGACGAGCAGTACTTC.

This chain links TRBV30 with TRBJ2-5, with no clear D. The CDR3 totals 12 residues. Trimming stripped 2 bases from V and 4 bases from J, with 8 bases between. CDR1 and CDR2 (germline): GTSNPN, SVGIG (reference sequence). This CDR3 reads CAWSRNGETQYF. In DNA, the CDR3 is TGTGCCTGGAGTAGAAACGGAGAGACCCAGTACTTC. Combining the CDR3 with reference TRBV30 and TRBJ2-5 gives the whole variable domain SQTIHQWPATLVQPVGSPLSLECTVEGTSNPNLYWYRQAAGRGLQLLFYSVGIGQISSEVPQNLSASRPQDRQFILSSKKLLLSDSGFYLCAWSRNGETQYFGPGTRLLVL.

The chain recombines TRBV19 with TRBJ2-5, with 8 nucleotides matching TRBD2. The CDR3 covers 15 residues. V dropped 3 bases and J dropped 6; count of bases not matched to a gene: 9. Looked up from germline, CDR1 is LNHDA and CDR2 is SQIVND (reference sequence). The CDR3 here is CASSISAGREKTQYF. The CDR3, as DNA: TGTGCCAGTAGTATTTCGGCCGGGAGGGAGAAGACCCAGTACTTC.

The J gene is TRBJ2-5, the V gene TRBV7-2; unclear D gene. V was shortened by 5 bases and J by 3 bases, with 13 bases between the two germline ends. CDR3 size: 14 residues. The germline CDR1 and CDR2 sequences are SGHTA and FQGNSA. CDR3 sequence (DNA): TGTGCCAGCAGCAGACCCCCGTGGGAAGAGACCCAGTACTTC. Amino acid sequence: CASSRPPWEETQYF.

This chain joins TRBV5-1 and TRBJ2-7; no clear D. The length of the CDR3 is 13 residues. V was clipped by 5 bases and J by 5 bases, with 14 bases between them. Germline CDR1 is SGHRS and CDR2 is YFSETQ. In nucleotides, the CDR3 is TGCGCCAGCAGACCCTTAGGAGTCAACGAGCAGTACTTC. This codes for CASRPLGVNEQYF.

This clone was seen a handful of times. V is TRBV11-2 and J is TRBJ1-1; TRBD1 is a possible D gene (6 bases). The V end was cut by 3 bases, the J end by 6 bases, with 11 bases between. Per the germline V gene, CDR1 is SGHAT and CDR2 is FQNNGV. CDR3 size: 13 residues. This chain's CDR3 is CASSFTGSPEAFF. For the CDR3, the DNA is TGTGCCAGCAGCTTTACAGGGAGCCCTGAAGCTTTCTTT.

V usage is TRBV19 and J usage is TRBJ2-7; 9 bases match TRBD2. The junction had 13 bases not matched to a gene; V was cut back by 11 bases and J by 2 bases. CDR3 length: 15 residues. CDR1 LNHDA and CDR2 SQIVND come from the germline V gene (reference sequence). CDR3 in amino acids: CAGHRGEREAYEQYF. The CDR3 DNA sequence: TGTGCCGGACACAGGGGAGAGCGGGAGGCCTACGAGCAGTACTTC.

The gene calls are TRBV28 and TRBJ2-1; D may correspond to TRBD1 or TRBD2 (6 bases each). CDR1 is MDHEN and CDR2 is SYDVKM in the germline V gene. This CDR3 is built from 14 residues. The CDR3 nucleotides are TGTGCTCCTCCGGGGGCGGGAAGGGGGAATGAGCAGTTCTTC. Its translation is CAPPGAGRGNEQFF.

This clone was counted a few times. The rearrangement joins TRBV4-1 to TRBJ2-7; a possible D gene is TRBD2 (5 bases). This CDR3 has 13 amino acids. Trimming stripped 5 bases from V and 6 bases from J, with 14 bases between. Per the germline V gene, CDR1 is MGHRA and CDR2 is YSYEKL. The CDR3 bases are TGCGCCAGCAGCGCGCGGGTGGGTGTCGAGCAGTACTTC. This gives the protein CASSARVGVEQYF.

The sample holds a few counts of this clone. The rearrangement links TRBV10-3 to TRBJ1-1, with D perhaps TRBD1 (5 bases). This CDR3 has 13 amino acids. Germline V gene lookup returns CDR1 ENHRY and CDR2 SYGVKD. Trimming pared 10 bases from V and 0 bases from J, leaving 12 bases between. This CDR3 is CATGDSMNTEAFF. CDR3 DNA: TGTGCCACCGGAGACAGTATGAACACTGAAGCTTTCTTT.

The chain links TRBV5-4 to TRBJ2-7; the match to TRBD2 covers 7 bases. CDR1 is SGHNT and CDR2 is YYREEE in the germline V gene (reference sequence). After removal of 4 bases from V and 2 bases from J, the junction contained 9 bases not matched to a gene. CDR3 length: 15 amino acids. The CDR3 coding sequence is TGTGCCAGCAGCCCCCTAGCGGCCTCCACCTACGAGCAGTACTTC. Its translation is CASSPLAASTYEQYF.

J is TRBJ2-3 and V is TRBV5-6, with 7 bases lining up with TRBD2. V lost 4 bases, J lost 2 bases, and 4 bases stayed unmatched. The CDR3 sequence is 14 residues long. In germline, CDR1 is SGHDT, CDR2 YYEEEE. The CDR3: CASSTGLDTDTQYF. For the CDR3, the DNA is TGTGCCAGCAGCACCGGACTAGACACAGATACGCAGTATTTT.

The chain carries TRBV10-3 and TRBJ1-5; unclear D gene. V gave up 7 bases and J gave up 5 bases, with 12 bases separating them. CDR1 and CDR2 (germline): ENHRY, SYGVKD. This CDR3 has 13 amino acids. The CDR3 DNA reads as TGTGCCATCAATCGTGGGCCCTATCAGCCCCAGCATTTT. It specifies CAINRGPYQPQHF.

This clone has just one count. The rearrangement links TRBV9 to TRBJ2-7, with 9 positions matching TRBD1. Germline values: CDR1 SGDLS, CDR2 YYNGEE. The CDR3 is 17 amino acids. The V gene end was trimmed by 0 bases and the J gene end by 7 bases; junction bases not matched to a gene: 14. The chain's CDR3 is CASSVEGRGTGTGEQYF. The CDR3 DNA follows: TGTGCCAGCAGCGTAGAGGGTCGGGGGACAGGGACGGGAGAGCAGTACTTC.

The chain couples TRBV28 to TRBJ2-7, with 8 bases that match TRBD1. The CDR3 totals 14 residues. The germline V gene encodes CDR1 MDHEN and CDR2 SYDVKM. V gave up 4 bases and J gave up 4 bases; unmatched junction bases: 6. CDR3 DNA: TGTGCCAGCAGTTACGGGGACAGGTCGTACGAGCAGTACTTC. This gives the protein CASSYGDRSYEQYF.

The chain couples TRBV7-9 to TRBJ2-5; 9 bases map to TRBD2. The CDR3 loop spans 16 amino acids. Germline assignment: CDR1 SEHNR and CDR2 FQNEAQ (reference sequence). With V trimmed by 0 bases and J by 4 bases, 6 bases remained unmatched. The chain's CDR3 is CASSLANGGRGETQYF. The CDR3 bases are TGTGCCAGCAGCTTAGCGAACGGCGGGAGGGGAGAGACCCAGTACTTC.

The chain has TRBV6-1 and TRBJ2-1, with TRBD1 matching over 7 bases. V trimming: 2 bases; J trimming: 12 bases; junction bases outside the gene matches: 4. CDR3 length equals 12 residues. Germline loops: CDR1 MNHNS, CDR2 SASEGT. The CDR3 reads CASSETGARQFF. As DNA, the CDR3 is TGTGCCAGCAGTGAAACAGGGGCGCGGCAGTTCTTC.

CDR3 DNA: TGTGCCAGCAGTTCCCTAAGGGGCACTAATGAAAAACTGTTTTTT. Translation: CASSSLRGTNEKLFF. The chain combines TRBV28 with TRBJ1-4; D is possibly TRBD1 (5 bases). The CDR3 totals 15 residues. Germline V lookup: CDR1 MDHEN, CDR2 SYDVKM. The ends were cut back, 4 bases at V and 2 bases at J, with 11 bases in the middle.

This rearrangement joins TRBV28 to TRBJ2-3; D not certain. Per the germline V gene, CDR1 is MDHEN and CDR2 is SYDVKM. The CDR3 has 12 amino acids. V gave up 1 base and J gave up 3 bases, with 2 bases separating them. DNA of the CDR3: TGTGCCAGCAGTTTATTGACAGATACGCAGTATTTT. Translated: CASSLLTDTQYF.

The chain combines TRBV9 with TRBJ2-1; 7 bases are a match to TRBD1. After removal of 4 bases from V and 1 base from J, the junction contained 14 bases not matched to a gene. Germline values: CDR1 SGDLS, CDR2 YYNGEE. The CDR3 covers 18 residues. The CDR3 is CASSPRDRVFRSYNEQFF. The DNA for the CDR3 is TGTGCCAGCAGCCCCCGAGACAGGGTATTTAGGTCCTACAATGAGCAGTTCTTC. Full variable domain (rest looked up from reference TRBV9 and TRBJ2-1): DSGVTQTPKHLITATGQRVTLRCSPRSGDLSVYWYQQSLDQGLQFLIQYYNGEERAKGNILERFSAQQFPDLHSELNLSSLELGDSALYFCASSPRDRVFRSYNEQFFGPGTRLTVL.

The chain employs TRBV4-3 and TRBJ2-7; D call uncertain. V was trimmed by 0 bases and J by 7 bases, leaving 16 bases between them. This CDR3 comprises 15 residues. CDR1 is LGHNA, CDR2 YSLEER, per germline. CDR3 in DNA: TGCGCCAGCAGCCAAGATCTCGTTCTCCTTGGGGAGCAGTACTTC. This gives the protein CASSQDLVLLGEQYF.

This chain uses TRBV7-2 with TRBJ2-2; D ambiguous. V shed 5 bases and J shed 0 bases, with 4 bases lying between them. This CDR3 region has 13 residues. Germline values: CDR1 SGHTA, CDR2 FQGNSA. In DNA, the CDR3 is TGTGCCAGCAGCGGCCCGAACACCGGGGAGCTGTTTTTT. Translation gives CASSGPNTGELFF.

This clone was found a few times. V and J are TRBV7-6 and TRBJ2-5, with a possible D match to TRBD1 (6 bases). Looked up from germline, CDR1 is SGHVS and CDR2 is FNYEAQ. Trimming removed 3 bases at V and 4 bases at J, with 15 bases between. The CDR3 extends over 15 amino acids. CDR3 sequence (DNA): TGTGCCAGCAGCTTTCAACAGGGTAGAGGAGAGACCCAGTACTTC. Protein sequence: CASSFQQGRGETQYF.

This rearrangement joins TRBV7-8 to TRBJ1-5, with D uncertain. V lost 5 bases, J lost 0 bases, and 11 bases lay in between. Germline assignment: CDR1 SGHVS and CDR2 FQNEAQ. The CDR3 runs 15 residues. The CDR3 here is CASSPQRHSNQPQHF. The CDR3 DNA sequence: TGTGCCAGCAGCCCCCAGAGGCATAGCAATCAGCCCCAGCATTTT. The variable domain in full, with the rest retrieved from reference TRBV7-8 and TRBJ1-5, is GAGVSQSPRYKVAKRGQDVALRCDPISGHVSLFWYQQALGQGPEFLTYFQNEAQLDKSGLPSDRFFAERPEGSVSTLKIQRTQQEDSAVYLCASSPQRHSNQPQHFGDGTRLSIL.

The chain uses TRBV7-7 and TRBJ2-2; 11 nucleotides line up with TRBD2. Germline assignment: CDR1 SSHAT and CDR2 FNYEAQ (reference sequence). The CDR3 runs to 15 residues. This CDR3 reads CASGPLAGVPRELFF. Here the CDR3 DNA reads TGTGCTAGCGGCCCACTAGCGGGAGTGCCCAGGGAGCTGTTTTTT.

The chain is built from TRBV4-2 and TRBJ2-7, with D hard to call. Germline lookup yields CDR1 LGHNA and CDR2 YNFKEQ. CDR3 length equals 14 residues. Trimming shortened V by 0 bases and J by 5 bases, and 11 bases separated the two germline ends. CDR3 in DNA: TGTGCCAGCAGCCAAGACGTCCTGGTTGACGAGCAGTACTTC. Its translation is CASSQDVLVDEQYF.